Described below is a single TCR beta chain sequence and its context. Its target antigen remains unknown. No base quality information exists; no much larger clone differs at one position. The data stem from a study of cytomegalovirus exposure and HLA in healthy donors (dated by TCRdb to the late 2010s). Describing the broader study: According to an earlier analysis of around 600 of the donors, about 179 million T cells yielded 117 million unique TCR beta sequences and about 280 Gb of sequence data. In the later analysis, no new phenotypic data were used to find candidate immune exposures; instead, reliance was placed on TCR beta sequences and their occurrence across donors. Several DR-DQ haplotypes were handled as single units for association and clustering because linkage in the cohort was strong. The study used immunosequencing to profile the T cell repertoires of 666 subjects and linked those repertoires to cytomegalovirus serostatus. Class I and class II HLA loci were covered by the typing at four-digit resolution. In a later analysis, previously published TCR beta repertoires from fewer than 750 donors were re-analyzed and high-resolution HLA genotyping was added so that TCR occurrence patterns could be studied. Among a few hundred genotyped donors of the cohort, an average of 235,054 unique TCR beta nucleotide sequences were sequenced per donor, around a sixth of them non-productive. About 280 gigabases of sequencing data and roughly 90 million unique TCR sequences were included in an early release covering around 650 HLA-typed donors. The genetic ancestry cluster associated with self-reported Caucasian donors included roughly four fifths of the 398 genotyped donors. Donor age, sex, ethnicity and CMV serostatus were collected together with the repertoire data. In a later genetic analysis, genome-wide SNP genotypes for 398 of the 666 donors were used, and that subset was treated as a discovery cohort. Typing coverage differed by locus: A, B, C, DRB1 and DQB1 were typed in about 620-640 donors, DQA1 in 500 to 550, DPA1 in 600 to 610, and DPB1 in roughly 450. All discovery cohort repertoires had been generated on a single sequencing platform. The study was designed to test whether signatures of past pathogen exposure could be identified by cataloging public T cell receptors. In addition to the first cohort of approximately 670 subjects, a separate validation cohort of some 120 different subjects was used. To predict cytomegalovirus infection status, the study combined high-throughput TCR immunosequencing, statistical association of individual TCRs with disease status, and machine learning. In an earlier analysis of 500 to 650 of the donors, high-throughput TCR beta sequencing was used to judge whether each TCR beta V gene segment behaved as functional or pseudogenic. The investigation overall reported the following: Across donors, most TCR sequences were observed very rarely, whereas some public TCRs were present in many individuals. Several of the top co-occurrence clusters appeared to be linked to parvovirus B19, influenza, CMV and Epstein-Barr virus, according to a later analysis. For the cohort, immune exposure information was limited to CMV serostatus. Strong co-occurrence of HLA alleles, especially DR and DQ, made assigning TCR associations to individual alleles difficult. The earlier analysis of about 600 of the donors excluded 15 to 20 rarely observed V segments, including chromosome 9 orphons, because counts were too low. Correlated functional status among segregating V segments might reflect linkage disequilibrium, but an unknown experimental factor could not be ruled out. The classifier was reported to diagnose cytomegalovirus status with high specificity and sensitivity in both the original and validation cohorts. The 87-base-pair reads could not distinguish some IMGT-functional V segments, including TRBV6-2 and TRBV6-3, so those segments were excluded. The authors suggested that the approach could potentially be generalized to other disease states and immunological phenotypes. Three of the identified cytomegalovirus-associated TCR beta chains were confirmed in vitro to be specific for cytomegalovirus antigens. In a later analysis, TCR association rates were found to vary across HLA loci, with the most associated TCRs seen for DRB1 alleles and the fewest for HLA-C alleles. In this cohort, only TCR beta chains were sequenced, and detectable features were limited by the absence of alpha or paired-chain data. In a later analysis, HLA-associated TCR beta chains showed more clonal expansion and lower generation probabilities than non-associated chains that were equally common. In the study, around 150 TCR beta chains were listed as associated with cytomegalovirus. In a later analysis, over 15,000 TCR beta sequences were associated with specific HLA alleles at a false discovery rate of 0.05. A further reported finding was that TCR beta sequences accurately predicted the HLA-A and HLA-B alleles for most subjects in the first cohort. According to a later analysis, most CMV-associated TCR beta chains appeared to be HLA-restricted, and the HLA associations seemed to be driven largely by CMV exposure. A cluster of highly shared sequence variants was judged likely to represent a technical artifact of the sequencing pipeline. According to a later genetic analysis, donors in an Asian-associated ancestry cluster had fewer N-insertions in productive TCRs than the approximately 650-donor mean. Because HLA typing was missing for some donors at each locus, association tests included only the typed subset. In an earlier analysis of approximately 590 of the donors, most TCR beta V segments were observed in productive rearrangements about 87% or about 30% of the time, broadly matching IMGT annotations. An association between a missense DCLRE1C variant and V-gene and J-gene trimming of TCR beta chains was found in a later genetic analysis and replicated in an independent cohort. Roughly uniform sequencing depth across donors was assumed in presence/absence analyses, although this assumption may not hold.

Libraries were prepared through the immunoSEQ multiplex PCR assay. A mixture of 60 forward primers for TCR Vbeta segments and 13 reverse primers for TCR Jbeta segments was used in the multiplex PCR. A multiplex PCR assay on genomic DNA amplified the CDR3 region of rearranged TCR beta genes. The amplified TCR beta libraries were sequenced on the Illumina HiSeq System as 87-base-pair reads. The authors processed their data as follows. A later analysis counted about 80 million unique TCR beta chains across the roughly 700 repertoires, and 9.5 million to 11 million of these chains were shared by at least two donors. To remove PCR and sequencing errors, raw reads were error-corrected and collapsed into unique sequences using a nearest-neighbor algorithm that merged closely related sequences. Alignment of CDR3 sequences to IMGT reference sequences was used to assign V, D and J gene segments. For a sequence to be retained, a match of at least six nucleotides was required to both a V gene segment and a J gene segment. A rearrangement counted as productive if the CDR3 had no stop codons and remained in frame with V and J, and every other rearrangement counted as non-productive. Following IMGT convention, CDR3 was defined as the stretch from the second conserved V-encoded cysteine up to the conserved J-encoded phenylalanine. In an earlier analysis of roughly 580 of the donors, sequences lacking an unambiguous match to a single V gene segment were excluded. In an earlier analysis of approximately 500 of the donors, a V segment was called functional when productive rearrangements were above 56.7%, and segregating when the standard deviation between donors exceeded 5%. A statistical classification framework was developed to diagnose cytomegalovirus status using the catalog of TCR beta chain sequences. A later analysis assigned V and J genes by comparing TCR nucleotide sequences with IMGT/GENE-DB human TR gene sequences. In a later analysis, CDR3 sequences and most-parsimonious VDJ recombination scenarios were assigned using the TCRdist pipeline. In a later analysis, every TCR beta chain was defined by the combination of its CDR3 amino acid sequence and its V-gene family, and reads without a unique V-gene family were dropped. As a way to deal with suspected cross-contamination and a sequencing artifact, a later analysis dropped 592 nucleotide sequences that were highly shared and had low generation probability. In a later analysis, a clonal expansion index for each public chain was calculated from normalized within-repertoire ranks of inferred template counts. Generation probabilities in a later analysis came from a VDJ recombination model fitted to out-of-frame rearrangements, and those results were checked against IGoR. In a later analysis, TCR-TCR, TCR-HLA and TCR-CMV co-occurrence was scored with hypergeometric tests, and a repertoire-size bias correction was applied to TCR pairs. To estimate false discovery rates, a later analysis permuted the HLA or CMV assignments 20 times. In a later analysis, co-occurring TCRs were grouped using DBSCAN, and TCRdist sequence similarity was added for clustering within HLA-allele-positive subsets. Repertoires with fewer than 30,000 or more than 120,000 public chains were left out of co-occurrence clustering, as were about 5 repertoires with anomalous nucleotide sharing. Held by TCRdb, this immuneACCESS table contains in-frame sequences only and omits some clones. Under half of the omission traces to an unresolved V gene where checked; the cause of the rest is unknown. D and trimming were read from the DNA, whereas the V and J calls and clone size are those reported in that table. The sample has 85,000 to 100,000 clones on record, approximately 81% of them singletons. The ten most abundant clones make up about 4% of the sample.

The cohort was made up of 650 to 700 healthy bone marrow donors. All cohort members were sampled while nominally healthy, although unrecorded immune exposures were likely present. The donor tested CMV seropositive and was one of the 289 seropositive cohort members. A peripheral blood sample was provided by each donor, and peripheral blood mononuclear cells were used for TCR beta sequencing. Genomic DNA was extracted from the blood cell samples with the Qiagen DNeasy Blood Extraction Kit. V is reduced by 7 bases and J by 8 bases, leaving a spacing of 14 bases between them. The CDR3 numbers 13 residues from cysteine through phenylalanine. Here the CDR3 DNA is all that survives: 39 bases in frame from base 1. CDR1 and CDR2 (MNHEY, SVGAGI) derive from the germline V gene.

The receptor's source is a woman in her thirties or forties in good health and CMV-seropositive. Sequenced material: PBMCs. Recombination connected TRBV6-5 to TRBJ1-4; a tentative D match to TRBD1 spans 6 bases. The CDR3 amino acid sequence is: CASNRAGGEKLFF. Read as DNA, the sequence is TGTGCCAGCAACAGGGCAGGTGGGGAAAAACTGTTTTTT.